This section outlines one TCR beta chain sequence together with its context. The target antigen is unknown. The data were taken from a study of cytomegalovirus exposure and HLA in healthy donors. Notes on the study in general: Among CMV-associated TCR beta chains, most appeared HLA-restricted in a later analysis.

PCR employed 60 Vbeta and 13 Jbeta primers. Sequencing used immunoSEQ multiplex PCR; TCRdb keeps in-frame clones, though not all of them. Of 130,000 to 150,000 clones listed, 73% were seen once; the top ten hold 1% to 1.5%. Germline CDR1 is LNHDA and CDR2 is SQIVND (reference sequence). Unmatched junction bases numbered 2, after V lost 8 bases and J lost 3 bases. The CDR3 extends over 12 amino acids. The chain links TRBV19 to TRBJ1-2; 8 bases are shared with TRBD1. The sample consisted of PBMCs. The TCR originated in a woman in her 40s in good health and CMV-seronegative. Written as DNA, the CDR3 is TGTGCCAGTGGACAGGGATACTATGGCTACACCTTC. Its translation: CASGQGYYGYTF.